This T cell receptor beta chain was sequenced for a study of T cell responses to AZD1222 COVID-19 vaccine. Clones were sequenced by immunoSEQ multiplex PCR, and TCRdb holds only the in-frame ones, with some missing. The sample lists 150,000 to 200,000 clones; around 86% were seen once. Per the germline V gene, CDR1 is SGDLS and CDR2 is YYNGEE. V lost 0 bases to trimming and J lost 3 bases, with 3 bases between them. The CDR3 length is 13 residues. This clone was picked up a small number of times. Different DNA sequences within this sample yield the same CDR3. The chain is built from TRBV9 and TRBJ2-2, with no clear D. The clonotype originates from an adult in good health. Sequencing was performed on peripheral blood, taken on day 0 of MenACWY control vaccination. The CDR3 protein is CASSVAYTGELFF. As DNA, the CDR3 is TGTGCCAGCAGCGTAGCGTACACCGGGGAGCTGTTTTTT.